Below are 8 T cell receptor beta chains sequenced from a single sample in a study of blood T cell repertoires in COVID-19. The assay was immunoSEQ multiplex PCR, and TCRdb's table has in-frame clones only and misses some. The data hold hundreds of thousands of clones, with 85% to 90% observed a single time. The sample consisted of PBMCs or T cells enriched from blood (not recorded which). Receptor source: a young man who had recovered from COVID-19.

The chain uses TRBV6-5 and TRBJ1-2; possibly TRBD1 for D (6 bases). The germline V gene has CDR1 MNHEY and CDR2 SVGAGI. CDR3 size: 14 residues. V was trimmed by 2 bases and J by 8 bases, leaving 15 bases between them. The CDR3 spells CASSYAAGGIGYTF. The CDR3 DNA reads as TGTGCCAGCAGTTACGCCGCGGGGGGCATCGGCTACACCTTC.

The chain links TRBV6-5 to TRBJ1-1, with 8 bases aligning to TRBD1. The germline V gene has CDR1 MNHEY and CDR2 SVGAGI. This CDR3 has 13 amino acids. The ends lost 6 bases at V and 3 bases at J; junction bases unmatched: 3. This chain's CDR3 is CASSLQGDTEAFF. DNA of the CDR3: TGTGCCAGCAGCCTACAGGGGGACACTGAAGCTTTCTTT.

The chain joins TRBV3-1 (or the pseudogene TRBV3-2) to TRBJ1-1, with 9 bases aligning to TRBD1. V was pared by 3 bases and J by 5 bases, with 4 bases of the junction left unmatched. The CDR3 spans 14 residues. Germline-derived CDR1 and CDR2 are LGHDT and YNNKEL (reference sequence). The CDR3 spells CASSQGDRDTEAFF. CDR3 DNA sequence: TGTGCCAGCAGCCAGGGGGACAGGGATACTGAAGCTTTCTTT.

This clone occurred once. V usage is TRBV7-8 and J usage is TRBJ1-2; 7 bases are a match to TRBD1. From germline, CDR1 is SGHVS and CDR2 FQNEAQ. The trim removed 5 bases at V and 7 bases at J, leaving 4 bases unmatched. The CDR3 is 12 amino acids. The CDR3 sequence is CASSTTGFGYTF. The CDR3 bases are TGTGCCAGCAGCACGACAGGGTTTGGCTACACCTTC.

J is TRBJ1-5 and V is TRBV5-1; 11 bases match TRBD1. V shed 4 bases and J 4 bases; nucleotides not matched to a gene: 7. This CDR3 spans 16 amino acids. Germline assignment: CDR1 SGHRS and CDR2 YFSETQ. CDR3 amino acids: CASSPDGTGGNQPQHF. The CDR3 nucleotides read TGCGCCAGCAGCCCGGACGGGACAGGGGGGAATCAGCCCCAGCATTTT. Full variable domain (rest looked up from reference TRBV5-1 and TRBJ1-5): KAGVTQTPRYLIKTRGQQVTLSCSPISGHRSVSWYQQTPGQGLQFLFEYFSETQRNKGNFPGRFSGRQFSNSRSEMNVSTLELGDSALYLCASSPDGTGGNQPQHFGDGTRLSIL.

CDR3 bases: TGTGCCAGCATTGGGCAGGGGGCATGGGAGACCCAGTACTTC. It codes for CASIGQGAWETQYF. This chain joins TRBV28 and TRBJ2-5; 8 bases agree with TRBD1. Germline V gene sequence: CDR1 MDHEN, CDR2 SYDVKM. J was trimmed by 5 bases and V by 7 bases; bases with no gene match: 9. This CDR3 comprises 14 residues.

The V call is TRBV7-9, the J call TRBJ2-1, with TRBD2 matching 8 bases. The CDR3 spans 19 residues. Germline V CDR1 and CDR2: SEHNR, FQNEAQ (reference sequence). V shed 5 bases, J shed 0 bases, and the junction held 15 bases outside the gene matches. The CDR3 sequence is CASSPRGSGTRSSYNEQFF. CDR3 nucleotide sequence: TGTGCCAGCAGCCCCCGGGGTAGCGGGACCAGAAGCTCCTACAATGAGCAGTTCTTC.

CDR3: CASSLSGTTSYEQYF. DNA of the CDR3: TGCGCCAGCAGCCTCTCCGGGACTACCTCCTACGAGCAGTACTTC. This rearrangement joins TRBV4-1 to TRBJ2-7; 7 nucleotides line up with TRBD2. Germline CDR1 is MGHRA and CDR2 is YSYEKL. This CDR3 comprises 15 residues. Germline trimming cut 4 bases from V and 0 bases from J; bases unmatched to any gene: 6.